The 12 T cell receptor beta chains below were found in one sample sequenced in a study of T cell responses to AZD1222 COVID-19 vaccine. Sequencing used immunoSEQ multiplex PCR; TCRdb keeps in-frame clones, though not all of them. The profile shows under 150,000 clones, 88% of them singletons. The sequencing used peripheral blood, collected 28 days after the second AZD1222 dose. These TCRs come from an adult who received the AZD1222 COVID-19 vaccine.

This clone was recorded only once. V and J are TRBV7-6 and TRBJ2-2; D unclear. The CDR3 extends over 13 amino acids. V shed 4 bases and J shed 4 bases, with 7 bases lying between them. The germline gives CDR1 SGHVS, CDR2 FNYEAQ. CDR3 coding DNA: TGTGCCAGCAGCTCAGAGATCACCGGGGAGCTGTTTTTT. Protein sequence: CASSSEITGELFF.

The CDR3 DNA reads as TGTGCCAGCAGCCTCAGCGAGGGTTCAGATACGCAGTATTTT. The encoded protein is CASSLSEGSDTQYF. The chain couples TRBV6-5 to TRBJ2-3, with D perhaps TRBD2 (5 bases). Trimming cost V 6 bases and J 4 bases, with 14 bases left between them. Germline CDR1 reads MNHEY; CDR2 reads SVGAGI. The CDR3 has 14 amino acids.

The chain joins TRBV15 to TRBJ1-4; TRBD1 is a possible D gene (5 bases). Between the trimmed V and J ends, which lost 1 base and 5 bases, there was a span of 17 bases. The CDR3 consists of 17 residues. The V gene's germline CDR1 is LNHNV and CDR2 YYDKDF (reference sequence). CDR3 amino acids: CATSRGPLGGENEKLFF. For the CDR3, the DNA is TGTGCCACCAGCAGAGGTCCCCTCGGGGGAGAGAATGAAAAACTGTTTTTT.

V and J are TRBV2 and TRBJ1-1; D ambiguous. CDR3 size: 16 residues. Trimming took off 8 bases at V and 1 base at J, with 20 bases between the two ends. Germline V lookup: CDR1 SNHLY, CDR2 FYNNEI. Written as DNA, the CDR3 is TGTGCCAGCGCCCTAAGGACGGGCAGATCGAACACTGAAGCTTTCTTT. Its translation: CASALRTGRSNTEAFF.

CDR3 nucleotide sequence: TGTGCCAGCAGTTGGGGGACCTCTAACTATGGCTACACCTTC. It codes for CASSWGTSNYGYTF. The chain is built from TRBV28 and TRBJ1-2; possibly TRBD1 for D (5 bases). There are 14 residues in the CDR3. CDR1 MDHEN and CDR2 SYDVKM come from the germline V gene. Trimming shortened V by 4 bases and J by 0 bases, and 9 bases separated the two germline ends.

This rearrangement joins TRBV6-5 to TRBJ1-4; D gene uncertain. Germline CDR1 and CDR2: MNHEY and SVGAGI. CDR3 length: 14 residues. The V end lost 5 bases, the J end lost 8 bases, and 15 bases lay between the germline ends. This chain's CDR3 is CASSNFLEGEKLFF. The CDR3 region has the DNA TGTGCCAGCAGTAACTTCCTAGAAGGGGAAAAACTGTTTTTT.

The V and J genes are TRBV5-4 and TRBJ2-7; a possible D gene is TRBD2 (6 bases). The CDR3 is 15 residues long. With 4 bases removed from V and 3 bases from J, the gap between germline ends came to 17 bases. Germline assignment: CDR1 SGHNT and CDR2 YYREEE (reference sequence). The DNA for the CDR3 is TGTGCCAGCAGCCCGGACGGGGGAAAATTCTACGAGCAGTACTTC. It translates to CASSPDGGKFYEQYF.

This clone was seen more than once but under ten times. This rearrangement joins TRBV19 to TRBJ1-3, with D unresolved. The germline CDR1 and CDR2 sequences are LNHDA and SQIVND (reference sequence). CDR3 length: 15 residues. V was trimmed by 5 bases and J by 1 base, leaving 12 bases between them. The CDR3 sequence: CASSWTVRSGNTIYF. CDR3 nucleotide sequence: TGTGCCAGTAGTTGGACGGTTCGTTCTGGAAACACCATATATTTT.

This clone was counted a few times. V is TRBV28 and J is TRBJ2-7; TRBD1 matches 9 bases. Germline V gene sequence: CDR1 MDHEN, CDR2 SYDVKM. The trim removed 3 bases at V and 7 bases at J, leaving 10 bases unmatched. This CDR3 has 15 residues. The CDR3 loop reads CASSLFTGGIGEQYF. The CDR3 DNA reads as TGTGCCAGCAGTTTGTTTACAGGGGGCATTGGGGAGCAGTACTTC.

The CDR3 loop reads CASLGGYNSPLHF. The CDR3, as DNA: TGTGCCAGCCTAGGGGGGTATAATTCACCCCTCCACTTT. This chain uses TRBV2 with TRBJ1-6; D perhaps matches TRBD1 (6 bases). The CDR3 contains 13 residues. Germline CDR1 SNHLY, CDR2 FYNNEI. V shed 8 bases and J shed 4 bases, with 9 bases lying between them.

This chain connects TRBV5-1 to TRBJ2-7; a possible D gene is TRBD1 (5 bases). CDR3 length: 15 residues. Trimming took off 5 bases at V and 0 bases at J, with 15 bases between the two ends. The germline CDR1 and CDR2 sequences are SGHRS and YFSETQ. Here the CDR3 DNA reads TGCGCCAGCAGTCCCCGGACATCTAGCTCCTACGAGCAGTACTTC. Translation: CASSPRTSSSYEQYF.

V and J are TRBV14 and TRBJ2-7, with D unclear. CDR3 length: 13 residues. The V gene's germline CDR1 is SGHDN and CDR2 FVKESK. Trimming pared 0 bases from V and 3 bases from J, leaving 6 bases between. CDR3 sequence: CASSQDGFYEQYF. The CDR3 bases are TGTGCCAGCAGCCAAGATGGATTCTACGAGCAGTACTTC.